In its sample, the clone carrying this T cell receptor delta chain is medium-sized. Its antigen is unidentified. This same CDR3 is encoded by further DNA sequences in the sample. Flow sorting of PBMC yielded separate Vgamma9/Vdelta2+ and Vdelta2-negative gammadelta T cell populations for bulk repertoire analysis. TCRdb called clones from the multiplex PCR reads again using CATT. The sample has around 46,000 delta-chain clones, 1.6% seen once. The data stem from a study of γδ T cells in repeated Plasmodium falciparum infection. Turning to the study itself: The natural-infection arm compared Malian children under seasonal malaria with matched Australian children.

Regarding the study as a whole: Waves of new clonotype selection appeared after repeated controlled infections in Vdelta2-negative, largely Vdelta1+, gammadelta T cells.

Trimming took 0 bases from V and 3 from J; bases not matched to a gene: 13. The length of the CDR3 is 18 residues. Germline assignment: CDR1 TSWWSYY and CDR2 QGS. The sequence was obtained from a pool of human donors (malaria-infected and uninfected, not separated). Specimen: gamma-delta T cells from blood. The chain recombines TRDV1 with TRDJ1; 7 nucleotides agree with TRDD3. DNA of the CDR3: TGTGCTCTTGGGGAACTAACGGGTTCAGGATACGGAGCCGATAAACTCATCTTT. Translated: CALGELTGSGYGADKLIF.